This T cell receptor (beta chain) was sequenced during a study of molecular identifiers for immune sequencing clone quantification. Study in general: Replicate experiments took RNA from 20,000 or 100,000 naive CD8 cells, divided it five ways and sequenced four. Study results and caveats: More than 99% of effector molecules, versus under 1% of naive-cell molecules, belonged to clones above 20 RNA copies. Investigators reportedly could detect spiked Jurkat TCR RNA from one cell among approximately 1.1 million naive cells.

Germline CDR1 and CDR2: DFQATT and SNEGSKA (reference sequence). Trimming removed 0 bases at V and 4 bases at J, with 10 bases between. The CDR3 runs 14 residues. The authors gated naive CD8 T cells as CD8+CD4-CCR7+CD45RA+ for sorting. Using its own MiXCR run on the PCR reads, TCRdb lists one record per CDR3 protein. This sample has hundreds of thousands of distinct CDR3 sequences; 20% to 25% occur once, and the top ten carry roughly 0.86%. A note on this clonotype: The antigen is unknown.

The chain links TRBV20-1 to TRBJ2-1, with a weak D call TRBD1 (5 bases). Material: naive CD8+ T cells from blood, with Jurkat cell RNA spiked in. This sample's subset: FACS-sorted CD8+CD4-CCR7+CD45RA+ naive T cells. The receptor was isolated from a human donor in good health. Some libraries in this study had Jurkat cell RNA spiked in. CDR3 region: CSARDATAYNEQFF. The DNA of the CDR3 is TGCAGTGCTAGAGATGCGACAGCGTACAATGAGCAGTTCTTC.